This T cell receptor beta chain stems from a study of T-cell reconstitution after alpha-beta-depleted transplantation in children. Preparation of the TCRbeta library used unique molecular identifiers. TCRdb called the PCR reads again in MiXCR, with one record for every CDR3 protein. Of about 900,000 distinct CDR3 sequences in the sample, roughly 29% were seen once. The CDR3 consists of 15 residues. Trimming pared 4 bases from V and 3 bases from J, leaving 15 bases between. Germline assignment: CDR1 KGHDR and CDR2 SFDVKD. The receptor's source is a boy in the first two years of life who had a stem cell transplant for SCID, so the T cells may come from the graft donor. The material was PBMCs, mostly from graft donor cells, obtained 360 days after TCRalphabeta/CD19-depleted stem cell transplant. The rearrangement links TRBV24-1 to TRBJ2-7, with a possible D match to TRBD1 (6 bases). CDR3 bases: TGTGCCACCAGTGACCTCCGACAGGTAGACTACGAGCAGTACTTC. This encodes CATSDLRQVDYEQYF.